This is a list of T cell receptor beta chains from one sample in a study of long-term antiretroviral therapy in people with HIV. Sequenced by immunoSEQ multiplex PCR; TCRdb stores in-frame clones only, minus some. The data show more than 35,000 clones, 75% to 90% seen once. The material sequenced was unsorted PBMCs, taken 1.5 years after starting antiretroviral therapy. These receptors were obtained from a man between 18 and 35 years old with HIV. Each CDR3 is given with its conserved first and last residue. A D gene is named only where the DNA matches it firmly. Size is omitted from some rows. Given values are once, few, many or a class for expanded clones.

CASSYPEQGSSYGYTF	TGTGCCAGCAGTTACCCCGAACAGGGGTCCTCCTATGGCTACACCTTC	TRBV6-6	TRBJ1-2	NA	TRBD1
CASSSSTTLNPNEQFF	TGTGCCAGCAGCTCGTCGACTACCCTGAATCCCAATGAGCAGTTCTTC	TRBV7-9	TRBJ2-1	NA	NA
CASSFRGEGWPQHF	TGTGCCAGCAGTTTCAGGGGAGAGGGTTGGCCCCAGCATTTT	TRBV28	TRBJ1-5	NA	NA
CASSQEREGTYEQYF	TGCGCCAGCAGCCAAGAAAGGGAGGGAACCTACGAGCAGTACTTC	TRBV4-3	TRBJ2-7	NA	TRBD2
CASSLSSGYEQYF	TGTGCCAGCAGCTTGTCCTCGGGGTACGAGCAGTACTTC	TRBV5-6	TRBJ2-7	NA	NA
CASGGGRLSYEQYF	TGTGCCAGCGGTGGGGGTCGTCTTTCGTACGAGCAGTACTTC	TRBV6-5	TRBJ2-7	NA	NA
CATSRAPTNEKLFF	TGTGCCACCAGCAGAGCGCCAACTAATGAAAAACTGTTTTTT	TRBV15	TRBJ1-4	NA	NA
CASTQGPPYEQYF	TGTGCCAGCACCCAGGGCCCACCCTACGAGCAGTACTTC	TRBV7-6	TRBJ2-7	NA	NA
CAISESGTPAGLGTQYF	TGTGCCATCAGTGAGTCGGGGACTCCAGCGGGCCTAGGGACCCAGTACTTC	TRBV10-3	TRBJ2-5	NA	NA
CASSLTGRGTGELFF	TGTGCCAGCAGTCTGACGGGACGCGGCACCGGGGAGCTGTTTTTT	TRBV28	TRBJ2-2	NA	NA
CASSIVTGPYNEQFF	TGTGCCAGTAGTATAGTAACAGGGCCCTACAATGAGCAGTTCTTC	TRBV19	TRBJ2-1	NA	NA
CASSEIQGRGTEAFF	TGTGCCAGCAGCGAAATCCAGGGTCGGGGGACTGAAGCTTTCTTT	TRBV11-2	TRBJ1-1	NA	NA
CASSQPSGTGINGYTF	TGCGCCAGCAGTCAACCCTCCGGGACAGGAATCAATGGCTACACCTTC	TRBV23-1	TRBJ1-2	NA	TRBD1
CASSSQAATNEKLFF	TGCGCCAGCAGCTCACAGGCTGCAACTAATGAAAAACTGTTTTTT	TRBV5-1	TRBJ1-4	NA	NA
CASSWRGQGAWETQYF	TGTGCCAGCAGCTGGAGAGGACAGGGGGCGTGGGAGACCCAGTACTTC	TRBV7-9	TRBJ2-5	NA	TRBD1
CASSQDSEVEAFF	TGCGCCAGCAGCCAAGATAGTGAAGTCGAAGCTTTCTTT	TRBV4-1	TRBJ1-1	NA	NA
CASGRGSVGYGYTF	TGTGCCAGCGGCCGGGGGTCGGTGGGCTATGGCTACACCTTC	TRBV6-5	TRBJ1-2	few	NA
CASSSRTSPNTGELFF	TGTGCCAGCAGCTCTAGGACTAGCCCGAACACCGGGGAGCTGTTTTTT	TRBV9	TRBJ2-2	NA	TRBD2
CASSLAEGSTTNYGYTF	TGTGCCAGCAGCTTAGCGGAGGGGTCAACCACTAACTATGGCTACACCTTC	TRBV7-2	TRBJ1-2	NA	NA
CASSYSSSSYEQYF	TGTGCCAGCAGTTACTCCTCCTCCTCCTACGAGCAGTACTTC	TRBV6-5	TRBJ2-7	NA	NA
CASSYSRTGVEKLFF	TGTGCCAGCAGTTACTCGCGGACAGGGGTTGAAAAACTGTTTTTT	TRBV6-6	TRBJ1-4	NA	TRBD1
CASSPLTDNQPQHF	TGTGCCAGCAGTCCGCTGACAGATAATCAGCCCCAGCATTTT	TRBV28	TRBJ1-5	few	NA
CASRVPGQGQWGYTF	TGTGCCAGCAGAGTCCCGGGACAGGGGCAATGGGGCTACACCTTC	TRBV6-5	TRBJ1-2	few	TRBD1
CASNPALNSYEQYF	TGTGCCAGCAACCCCGCGCTGAACTCCTACGAGCAGTACTTC	TRBV5-5	TRBJ2-7	NA	NA
CASSLSGSYNEQFF	TGTGCCAGCAGTTTATCGGGCTCCTACAATGAGCAGTTCTTC	TRBV28	TRBJ2-1	NA	NA
CASSPPVAGVGETQYF	TGTGCCAGCTCACCCCCGGTCGCGGGAGTGGGAGAGACCCAGTACTTC	TRBV18	TRBJ2-5	NA	TRBD2
CASSKRPGGTEAFF	TGCGCCAGCAGCAAGCGTCCGGGGGGTACTGAAGCTTTCTTT	TRBV5-1	TRBJ1-1	NA	NA
CASSPLEGSTQYF	TGTGCCAGCAGCCCGCTTGAAGGGAGTACGCAGTATTTT	TRBV7-2	TRBJ2-3	NA	NA
CASSLNRGYEQYF	TGCGCCAGCAGCTTGAACAGGGGGTACGAGCAGTACTTC	TRBV5-1	TRBJ2-7	NA	TRBD1
CASSFMDRTNYGYTF	TGTGCCAGCAGTTTTATGGACAGGACTAACTATGGCTACACCTTC	TRBV28	TRBJ1-2	NA	TRBD1